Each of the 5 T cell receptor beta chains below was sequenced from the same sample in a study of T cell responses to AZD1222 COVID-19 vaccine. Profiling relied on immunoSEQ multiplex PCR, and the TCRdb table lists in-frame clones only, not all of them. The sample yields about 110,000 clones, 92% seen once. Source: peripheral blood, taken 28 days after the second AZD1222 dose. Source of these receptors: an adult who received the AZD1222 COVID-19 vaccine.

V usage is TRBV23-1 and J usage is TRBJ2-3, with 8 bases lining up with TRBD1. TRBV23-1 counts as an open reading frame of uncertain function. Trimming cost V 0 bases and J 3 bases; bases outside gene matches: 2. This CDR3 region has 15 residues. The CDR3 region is CASSQSNRGTDTQYF. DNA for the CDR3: TGCGCCAGCAGTCAATCGAACAGGGGGACAGATACGCAGTATTTT.

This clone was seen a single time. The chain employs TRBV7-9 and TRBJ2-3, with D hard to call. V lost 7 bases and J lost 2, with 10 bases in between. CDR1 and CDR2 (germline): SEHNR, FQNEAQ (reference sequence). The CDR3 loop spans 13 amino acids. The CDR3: CASTTYSTDTQYF. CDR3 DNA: TGTGCCAGCACCACGTATTCCACAGATACGCAGTATTTT.

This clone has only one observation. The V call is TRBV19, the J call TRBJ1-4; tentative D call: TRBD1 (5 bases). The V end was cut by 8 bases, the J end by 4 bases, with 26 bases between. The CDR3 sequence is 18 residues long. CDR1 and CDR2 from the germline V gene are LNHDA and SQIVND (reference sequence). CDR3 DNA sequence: TGTGCCAGTCAAGCCTCGACTGACTGGGGGTCCCGTAATGAAAAACTGTTTTTT. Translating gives CASQASTDWGSRNEKLFF.

The CDR3 nucleotides read TGTGCCAGTAGTATAGTGGCAGATACGCAGTATTTT. Translating gives CASSIVADTQYF. The rearrangement uses TRBV19 and TRBJ2-3; D not resolved. Deletions cut 1 base from V and 4 bases from J, with 3 bases between. This CDR3 spans 12 amino acids. Germline V lookup: CDR1 LNHDA, CDR2 SQIVND (reference sequence).

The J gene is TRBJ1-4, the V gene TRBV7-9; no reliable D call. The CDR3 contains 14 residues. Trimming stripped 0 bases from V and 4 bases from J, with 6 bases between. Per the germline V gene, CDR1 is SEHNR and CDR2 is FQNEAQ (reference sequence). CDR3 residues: CASSLAPLNEKLFF. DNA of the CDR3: TGTGCCAGCAGCTTAGCTCCCCTTAATGAAAAACTGTTTTTT.